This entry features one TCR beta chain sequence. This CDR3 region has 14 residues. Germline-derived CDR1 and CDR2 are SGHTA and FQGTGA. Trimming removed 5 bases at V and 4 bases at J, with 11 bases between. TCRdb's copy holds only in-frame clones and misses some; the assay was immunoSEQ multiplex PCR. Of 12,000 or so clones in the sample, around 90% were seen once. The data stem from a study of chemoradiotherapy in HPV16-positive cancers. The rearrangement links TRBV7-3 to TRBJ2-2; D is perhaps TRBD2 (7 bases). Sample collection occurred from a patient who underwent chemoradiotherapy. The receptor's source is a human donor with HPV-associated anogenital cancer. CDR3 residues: CASSRAGATGELFF. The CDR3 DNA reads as TGTGCCAGCAGCCGGGCGGGGGCCACCGGGGAGCTGTTTTTT.